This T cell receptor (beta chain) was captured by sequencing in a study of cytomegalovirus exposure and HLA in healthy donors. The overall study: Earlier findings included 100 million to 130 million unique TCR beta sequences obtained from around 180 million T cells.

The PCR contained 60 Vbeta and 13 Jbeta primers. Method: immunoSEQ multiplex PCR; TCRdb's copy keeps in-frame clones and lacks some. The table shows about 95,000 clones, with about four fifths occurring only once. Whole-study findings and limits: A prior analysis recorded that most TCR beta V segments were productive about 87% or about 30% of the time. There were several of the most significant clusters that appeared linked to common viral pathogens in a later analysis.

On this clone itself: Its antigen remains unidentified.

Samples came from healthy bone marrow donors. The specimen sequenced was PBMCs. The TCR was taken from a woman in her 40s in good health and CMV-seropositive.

The CDR3 DNA is TGTGCCAGCAGCGTAGGAGTACAGGACCAAGAGACCCAGTACTTC. It is translated as CASSVGVQDQETQYF. The gene calls are TRBV9 and TRBJ2-5; tentative D call: TRBD1 (5 bases). The germline CDR1 and CDR2 sequences are SGDLS and YYNGEE. The ends were cut back, 0 bases at V and 0 bases at J, with 9 bases in the middle. This CDR3 has 15 amino acids. The whole variable domain, filled in from reference TRBV9 and TRBJ2-5, reads DSGVTQTPKHLITATGQRVTLRCSPRSGDLSVYWYQQSLDQGLQFLIQYYNGEERAKGNILERFSAQQFPDLHSELNLSSLELGDSALYFCASSVGVQDQETQYFGPGTRLLVL.